This T cell receptor beta chain was retrieved from a study of shared clonotypes between healthy human individuals. Whole-study findings and limits: Non-shared clonotypes were found to have lower generation probabilities than the clonotypes that were shared by all four of the sorted-subset donors.

As regards this clone: Its antigen remains unidentified.

The CDR3 covers 18 residues. Trimming took 3 bases from V and 2 from J; bases not matched to a gene: 8. CDR1 is SEHNR and CDR2 is FQNEAQ in the germline V gene (reference sequence). Assay used: immunoSEQ multiplex PCR; TCRdb lists only in-frame clones, some missing. The sample has roughly 2.5 million clones; around 94% are singletons. Participating donors were healthy, HIV-negative adults free of recent acute infections or vaccinations. The genes are TRBV7-9 and TRBJ1-3; 12 positions agree with TRBD1. The TCR originated in a man aged 18 to 35 in good health. Material for sequencing was naive CD4+ T cells sorted from blood. Subset described: CD45RA+ positively selected. The CDR3 DNA reads as TGTGCCAGCAGCTTGGTTCCGGGACAGGGGGCTCCTGGAAACACCATATATTTT. Encoded protein: CASSLVPGQGAPGNTIYF. The full variable domain, rest sourced from reference TRBV7-9 and TRBJ1-3, is DTGVSQNPRHKITKRGQNVTFRCDPISEHNRLYWYRQTLGQGPEFLTYFQNEAQLEKSRLLSDRFSAERPKGSFSTLEIQRTEQGDSAMYLCASSLVPGQGAPGNTIYFGEGSWLTVV.